This T cell receptor (beta chain) is drawn from a study of blood T cell repertoires in COVID-19. In the study overall: Italy, Spain and the United States were the sources of the convalescent and acute COVID-19 samples. T cells, B-cell-depleted T cells, or PBMCs supplied cDNA or gDNA.

The CDR3 covers 14 residues. V dropped 2 bases and J dropped 1; count of bases not matched to a gene: 0. Germline V CDR1 and CDR2: SGHTA, FQGTGA. Participant-given clinical history determined each cohort assignment. Authors' analysis steps: Nucleated cell number was recorded as an estimate derived from reference gene primer amplification. Here immunoSEQ multiplex PCR was the method, and the copy in TCRdb shows in-frame clones only, minus some. The DNA gave D and trimming, while V, J and clone size come from that table. The sample carries 350,000 to 400,000 clones, 88% recorded once. The receptor comes from a woman aged 18 to 35 who had recovered from COVID-19. The chain joins TRBV7-3 to TRBJ2-3; 7 nucleotides line up with TRBD2. Sequencing was performed on PBMCs or T cells enriched from blood (not recorded which). The CDR3 sequence: CASSLAGGTDTQYF. Here the CDR3 DNA reads TGTGCCAGCAGCTTAGCGGGGGGCACAGATACGCAGTATTTT.